This TCR beta chain stems from a study of CD8 T cells in Susac syndrome. This CDR3 is built from 16 residues. V was pared by 0 bases and J by 4 bases, with 7 bases of the junction left unmatched. Looked up from germline, CDR1 is LGHNA and CDR2 is YNFKEQ. Reverse transcription of roughly 0.45 to 1 ug RNA was carried out with random hexamers. Multiplex PCR with immunoSEQ amplified the TCR beta CDR3 across 54 Vbeta and 13 Jbeta. One entry per CDR3 protein results from TCRdb running MiXCR on the immunoSEQ multiplex PCR reads. The sample lists more than 85,000 distinct CDR3 sequences; about 94% were seen once. Isolation of CD8+ and CD4+ T cells was performed negatively, whereas enrichment of TEMRA cells was done by FACS.

This sequence originates from a human donor with Susac syndrome. Sequencing used CD4+ T cells from PBMCs. The V call is TRBV4-2, the J call TRBJ2-7; 9 nucleotides line up with TRBD1. CDR3: CASSQDAGTGWYEQYF. In DNA form, the CDR3 reads TGTGCCAGCAGCCAAGATGCCGGGACAGGGTGGTACGAGCAGTACTTC.